The T cell receptor (beta chain) under discussion was sequenced for a study of T cell responses to AZD1222 COVID-19 vaccine listed by TCRdb under 2021. With respect to the entire study: TCR sequencing covered some 250 trial participants: 207 given two doses of AZD1222 and approximately 26 given two doses of MenACWY control vaccine. Enrollment into the trials was organized by age into subgroups of 18-55, 56-69 and 70-plus years, and those subgroups contained approximately 160, 26 and 62 TCR-sequenced participants, respectively.

A word on this clone: The target of this receptor is not known. No base-level quality is on record; no much larger clone is a single base apart.

The germline V gene supplies CDR1 SGHRS and CDR2 YFSETQ. The CDR3 starts with the cysteine, ends with the phenylalanine, and has 16 residues. Just CDR3 DNA is preserved here, 48 bases in frame from base 1. V has 0 bases trimmed and J has 1 base trimmed; junction bases matching no gene number 3. What the work shows at the level of the full study, not this receptor alone: In the small 56-69-year group, the increase in depth fell short of significance, most likely because of low power. No day 14 peak-response samples were available, so repertoires were characterized only after the peak T cell response. Reportedly, close to half of the unique spike-specific TCRs recognized epitopes lying outside the regions that are mutated in the B.1.351 and B.1.1.7 variants. Conclusions about previously exposed vaccinees were limited because only six AZD1222 recipients were SARS-CoV-2 seropositive at baseline. The vaccine-associated CD4 TCRs covered the entire spike protein, and the dominant responses fell in regions 160-218 and 743-854. Most participants were white British and females outnumbered males, and the authors suggested that clonal diversity may have been underestimated. Spike-specific TCR breadth and depth rose significantly after two AZD1222 doses compared with day 0 and with MenACWY recipients.

The CDR3 regions of human TCRbeta chains were analyzed by immunosequencing. The authors' pipeline ran thus. Repertoire TCRs were checked for matches against a reference library of SARS-CoV-2-specific TCRs that had been generated using the MIRA antigen-specificity platform. Breadth was defined as the fraction of unique TCRs that were SARS-CoV-2-associated. Depth was defined as the fraction of total T cells that were SARS-CoV-2-associated. Using the MIRA data, every spike-specific TCR was mapped to the spike region that the TCR reacted to and assigned to either a CD4 or a CD8 class. Log10-transformed breadth and depth values were compared by one-way ANOVA with Sidak's multiple comparisons tests. As stored in TCRdb, this immuneACCESS dataset retains in-frame rearrangements with V and J assigned. A fraction of the clones does not appear; measured against another copy, unresolved V genes explain less than half of the discrepancy, and the remainder lacks a known reason. That table furnishes V, J and clone size, whereas the DNA furnished D and trimming. In this sample the table shows more than 85,000 clones, 88% of which occur a single time. The top ten constitute roughly 15% of the sample.

Taken with the paper, the label for time point translates to: about 28 days (+/-7) after the second vaccine dose. Because spike-specific TCR depth and breadth did not differ between the two schedules, AZD1222 recipients who got a second dose at roughly 4 weeks were pooled with those who got a second dose at roughly 12 weeks. Vaccinee samples came from UK trials COV001 and COV002, including a single-blind randomized controlled phase 2/3 trial of AZD1222 (ChAdOx1 nCoV-19) in healthy adults. For TCRbeta chain sequencing, PBMC samples from trial participants were taken at day 0 and at day 28 after the second dose.

This TCR was sampled from an adult who received the AZD1222 COVID-19 vaccine. This specimen consisted of peripheral blood, obtained 28 days after the second AZD1222 dose. The chain employs TRBV5-1 and TRBJ2-1; 8 bases in between match TRBD2. The DNA sequence follows: TGCGCCAGCAGCTTGGATGCGGGAGGATCCTACAATGAGCAGTTCTTC. Its protein product is CASSLDAGGSYNEQFF. Beyond the CDR3, the reference TRBV5-1 and TRBJ2-1 genes provide the residues; the full variable domain reads: KAGVTQTPRYLIKTRGQQVTLSCSPISGHRSVSWYQQTPGQGLQFLFEYFSETQRNKGNFPGRFSGRQFSNSRSEMNVSTLELGDSALYLCASSLDAGGSYNEQFFGPGTRLTVL.